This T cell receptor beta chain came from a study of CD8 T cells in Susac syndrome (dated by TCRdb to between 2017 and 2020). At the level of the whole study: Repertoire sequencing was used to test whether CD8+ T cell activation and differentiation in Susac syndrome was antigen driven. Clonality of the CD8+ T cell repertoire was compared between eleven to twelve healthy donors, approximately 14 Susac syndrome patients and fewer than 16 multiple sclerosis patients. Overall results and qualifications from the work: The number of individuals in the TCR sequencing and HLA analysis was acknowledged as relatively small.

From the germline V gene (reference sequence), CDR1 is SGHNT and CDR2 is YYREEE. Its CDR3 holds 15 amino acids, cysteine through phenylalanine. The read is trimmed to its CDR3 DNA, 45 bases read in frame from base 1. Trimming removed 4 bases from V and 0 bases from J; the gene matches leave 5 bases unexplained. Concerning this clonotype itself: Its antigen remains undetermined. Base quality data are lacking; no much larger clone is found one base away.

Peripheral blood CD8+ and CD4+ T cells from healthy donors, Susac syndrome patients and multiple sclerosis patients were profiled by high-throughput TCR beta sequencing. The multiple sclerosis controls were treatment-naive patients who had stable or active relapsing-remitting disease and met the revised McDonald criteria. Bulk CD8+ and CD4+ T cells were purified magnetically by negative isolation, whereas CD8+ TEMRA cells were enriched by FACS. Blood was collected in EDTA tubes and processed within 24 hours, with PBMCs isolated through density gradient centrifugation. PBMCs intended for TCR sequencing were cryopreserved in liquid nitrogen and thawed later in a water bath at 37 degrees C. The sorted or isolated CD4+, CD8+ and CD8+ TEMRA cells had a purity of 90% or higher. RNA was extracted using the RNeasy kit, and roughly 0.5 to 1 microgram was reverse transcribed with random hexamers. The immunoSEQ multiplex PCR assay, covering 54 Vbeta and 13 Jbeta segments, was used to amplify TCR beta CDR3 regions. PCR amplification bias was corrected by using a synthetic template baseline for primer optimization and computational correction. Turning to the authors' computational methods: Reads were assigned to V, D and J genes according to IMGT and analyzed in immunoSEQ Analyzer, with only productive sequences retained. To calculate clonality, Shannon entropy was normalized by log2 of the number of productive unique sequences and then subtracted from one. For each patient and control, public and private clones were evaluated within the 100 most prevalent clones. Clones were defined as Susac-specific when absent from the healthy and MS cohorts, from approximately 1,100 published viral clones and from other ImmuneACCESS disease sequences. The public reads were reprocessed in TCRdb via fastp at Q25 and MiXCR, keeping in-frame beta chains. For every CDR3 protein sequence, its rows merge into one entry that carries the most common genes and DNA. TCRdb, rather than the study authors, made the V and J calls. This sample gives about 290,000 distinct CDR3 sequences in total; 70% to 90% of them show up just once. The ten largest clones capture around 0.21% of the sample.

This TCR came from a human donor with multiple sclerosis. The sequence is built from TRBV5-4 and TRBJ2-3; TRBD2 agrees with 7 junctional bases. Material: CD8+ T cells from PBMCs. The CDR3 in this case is CASSPASGSTDTQYF. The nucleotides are TGTGCCAGCAGCCCCGCTAGCGGAAGCACAGATACGCAGTATTTT.